The 30 T cell receptor beta chains below all came from one sample that was sequenced in a study of OX40 agonist ivuxolimab in advanced cancers. Library prep was done by the immunoSEQ multiplex PCR assay. Drawn from immuneACCESS, this table holds only the in-frame rearrangements with V and J called that TCRdb kept. Clones are partly lost; checked studies trace under half to an unresolved V gene and leave the rest unexplained. For this sample there are tens of thousands of clones; about nine tenths appear just once. Jointly, the top ten make up under 20% of the sample. This specimen consisted of CD4+ or CD8+ T cells sorted from blood, obtained in a trial of the OX40 agonist ivuxolimab. Receptors originate from an adult with an advanced solid tumor such as melanoma, head and neck, liver or kidney cancer.

This clone was recorded once. CDR3 amino acids: CATSRVGRLYEQYF. As DNA, the CDR3 is TGTGCCACCAGCAGAGTGGGGCGGTTGTACGAGCAGTACTTC. The rearrangement links TRBV15 to TRBJ2-7, with a possible D match to TRBD1 (5 bases). This CDR3 has 14 amino acids. The germline CDR1 and CDR2 sequences are LNHNV and YYDKDF (reference sequence). V lost 1 base and J lost 4, with 11 bases in between.

The genes are TRBV7-3 and TRBJ2-3; 8 bases match TRBD2. The ends lost 3 bases at V and 1 base at J; junction bases unmatched: 0. The length of the CDR3 is 14 residues. Germline CDR1 SGHTA, CDR2 FQGTGA. Here the CDR3 reads CASSFGGGTDTQYF. CDR3 DNA: TGTGCCAGCAGCTTCGGGGGGGGCACAGATACGCAGTATTTT. The full variable domain, with the rest looked up from reference TRBV7-3 and TRBJ2-3, is GAGVSQTPSNKVTEKGKYVELRCDPISGHTALYWYRQSLGQGPEFLIYFQGTGAADDSGLPNDRFFAVRPEGSVSTLKIQRTERGDSAVYLCASSFGGGTDTQYFGPGTRLTVL.

The chain carries TRBV2 and TRBJ2-3, with D perhaps TRBD1 (6 bases). The CDR3 is 18 amino acids. CDR1 and CDR2 from the germline V gene are SNHLY and FYNNEI. V was pared by 8 bases and J by 2 bases, with 26 bases between. As DNA, the CDR3 is TGTGCCAGCTTTAGCCGGGATGAAAAGGACAGTAACACAGATACGCAGTATTTT. It codes for CASFSRDEKDSNTDTQYF.

The V call is TRBV15, the J call TRBJ2-2, with 8 bases aligning to TRBD1. Looked up from germline, CDR1 is LNHNV and CDR2 is YYDKDF (reference sequence). The CDR3 covers 18 residues. V shed 5 bases and J 6 bases; nucleotides not matched to a gene: 17. The CDR3 spells CATSSSRTGLGLSGELFF. In DNA form, the CDR3 reads TGTGCCACCAGCTCCTCCAGGACAGGGCTTGGTTTATCCGGGGAGCTGTTTTTT.

This clone has only one observation. This chain links TRBV6-5 with TRBJ2-7; either TRBD1 or TRBD2 may supply D (5 bases each). With 2 bases removed from V and 2 bases from J, the gap between germline ends came to 10 bases. The germline V gene encodes CDR1 MNHEY and CDR2 SVGAGI. This CDR3 is built from 14 residues. The CDR3 protein is CASSYRQGPYEQYF. The CDR3 nucleotides read TGTGCCAGCAGTTACAGGCAGGGACCCTACGAGCAGTACTTC.

This chain uses TRBV9 with TRBJ1-3; D unresolved. The CDR3 contains 14 residues. Germline V gene data show CDR1 as SGDLS and CDR2 as YYNGEE. V gave up 2 bases and J gave up 4 bases, with 10 bases separating them. The CDR3 coding sequence is TGTGCCAGCAGCGTGGGGAGATGGGGAAACACCATATATTTT. This codes for CASSVGRWGNTIYF.

This rearrangement joins TRBV11-3 to TRBJ1-2; a weak D match, TRBD1 (5 bases). The V and J ends lost 0 bases and 4 bases respectively, with 12 bases between them. The CDR3 length is 15 residues. The germline V gene has CDR1 SGHNT and CDR2 YENEEA. CDR3 in amino acids: CASSLDQGPSYGYTF. In DNA form, the CDR3 reads TGTGCCAGCAGCTTAGACCAGGGACCGAGCTATGGCTACACCTTC. Full variable domain (rest looked up from reference TRBV11-3 and TRBJ1-2): EAGVVQSPRYKIIEKKQPVAFWCNPISGHNTLYWYLQNLGQGPELLIRYENEEAVDDSQLPKDRFSAERLKGVDSTLKIQPAELGDSAVYLCASSLDQGPSYGYTFGSGTRLTVV.

This clone has a handful of counts. The V call is TRBV6-5, the J call TRBJ1-1, with D unclear. The CDR3 extends over 13 amino acids. Germline V gives CDR1 MNHEY, CDR2 SVGAGI. Trimming removed 4 bases from V and 0 bases from J, with 6 bases in between. As DNA, the CDR3 is TGTGCCAGCAGTTCGAGGTTGAACACTGAAGCTTTCTTT. Translation gives CASSSRLNTEAFF.

V is TRBV9 and J is TRBJ1-3; D not certain. CDR3 length: 14 residues. V lost 3 bases to trimming and J lost 0 bases, with 7 bases between them. Germline V gene data show CDR1 as SGDLS and CDR2 as YYNGEE. This CDR3 reads CASSEINSGNTIYF. CDR3 sequence (DNA): TGTGCCAGCAGCGAAATAAACTCTGGAAACACCATATATTTT.

The V gene is TRBV5-5, the J gene TRBJ1-2, with D possibly matching TRBD1 (5 bases). The CDR3 is made up of 12 amino acids. Germline values: CDR1 SGHKS, CDR2 YYEKEE (reference sequence). V was clipped by 4 bases and J by 4 bases, with 8 bases between them. The CDR3 loop reads CASSPGAYGYTF. Here the CDR3 DNA reads TGTGCCAGCAGCCCCGGGGCCTATGGCTACACCTTC. The entire variable domain, with the rest obtained from reference TRBV5-5 and TRBJ1-2, is as follows: DAGVTQSPTHLIKTRGQQVTLRCSPISGHKSVSWYQQVLGQGPQFIFQYYEKEERGRGNFPDRFSARQFPNYSSELNVNALLLGDSALYLCASSPGAYGYTFGSGTRLTVV.

This chain joins TRBV28 and TRBJ1-1; possibly TRBD1 for D (6 bases). The CDR3 is 13 residues long. Between the trimmed V and J ends, which lost 8 bases and 1 base, there was a span of 11 bases. The germline CDR1 and CDR2 sequences are MDHEN and SYDVKM. The CDR3 region has the DNA TGTGCCAGCGGGACAAGGGAGAACACTGAAGCTTTCTTT. Translated, it gives CASGTRENTEAFF.

This rearrangement joins TRBV7-9 to TRBJ2-2; TRBD2 might be the D (5 bases). CDR3 length equals 14 residues. The germline CDR1 and CDR2 sequences are SEHNR and FQNEAQ (reference sequence). Trimming left V 4 bases short and J 2 bases short, with 8 bases between. CDR3 region: CASSYGVNTGELFF. The CDR3 DNA is TGTGCCAGCAGCTACGGGGTAAACACCGGGGAGCTGTTTTTT.

The rearrangement joins TRBV7-9 to TRBJ2-7, with 10 bases matching TRBD2. V was pared by 5 bases and J by 3 bases, with 4 bases of the junction left unmatched. Germline values: CDR1 SEHNR, CDR2 FQNEAQ (reference sequence). The CDR3 is made up of 14 amino acids. The CDR3 DNA reads as TGTGCCAGCAGCCCTCCTAGCGGGAGCTACGAGCAGTACTTC. This gives the protein CASSPPSGSYEQYF.

CDR3 in DNA: TGTGCCAGCAGCCCGACAGGGATCGCGGCGGGTGAAAAACTGTTTTTT. Amino acid sequence: CASSPTGIAAGEKLFF. This chain joins TRBV27 and TRBJ1-4; TRBD1 matches 7 bases. V lost 6 bases to trimming and J lost 7 bases; unmatched junction nucleotides: 14. Per germline, CDR1 MNHEY and CDR2 SMNVEV (reference sequence). The CDR3 extends over 16 amino acids. The full variable domain, completed using reference TRBV27 and TRBJ1-4, is EAQVTQNPRYLITVTGKKLTVTCSQNMNHEYMSWYRQDPGLGLRQIYYSMNVEVTDKGDVPEGYKVSRKEKRNFPLILESPSPNQTSLYFCASSPTGIAAGEKLFFGSGTQLSVL.

This clone was observed a single time. The gene calls are TRBV11-2 and TRBJ1-2; 7 nucleotides align to TRBD1. Trimming took 7 bases from V and 4 from J; bases not matched to a gene: 9. Germline loops: CDR1 SGHAT, CDR2 FQNNGV. The CDR3 is made up of 14 amino acids. The CDR3: CASTVQGPVYGYTF. The CDR3, as DNA: TGTGCCAGCACCGTACAGGGGCCTGTCTATGGCTACACCTTC.

The V gene is TRBV29-1, the J gene TRBJ2-7; D not resolved. The ends were cut back, 0 bases at V and 3 bases at J, with 6 bases in the middle. The CDR3 is 12 amino acids. CDR1 and CDR2 (germline): SQVTM, ANQGSEA. CDR3 in DNA: TGCAGCGTTGAAGATTGGGACTACGAGCAGTACTTC. Encoded protein: CSVEDWDYEQYF.

The chain couples TRBV6-6 to TRBJ2-7; a weak D match, TRBD1 (6 bases). The germline gives CDR1 MNHNY, CDR2 SVGAGI (reference sequence). Trimming shortened V by 2 bases and J by 1 base, and 9 bases separated the two germline ends. The CDR3 spans 14 residues. The CDR3: CASSYQDSSYEQYF. DNA for the CDR3: TGTGCCAGCAGTTACCAGGACAGTTCCTACGAGCAGTACTTC.

This chain links TRBV7-3 with TRBJ2-1; the match to TRBD1 covers 8 bases. From germline, CDR1 is SGHTA and CDR2 FQGTGA. V was clipped by 2 bases and J by 4 bases; unmatched bases: 4. The CDR3 spans 15 residues. CDR3 region: CASSLRQGTYNEQFF. The CDR3 DNA is TGTGCCAGCAGCTTACGACAGGGGACGTACAATGAGCAGTTCTTC.

The CDR3 spells CASSLEGSRGGEQFF. In DNA, the CDR3 is TGTGCCAGCAGCTTAGAAGGGAGTAGAGGGGGTGAGCAGTTCTTC. V is TRBV7-9 and J is TRBJ2-1, with a possible D match to TRBD1 (6 bases). There are 15 residues in the CDR3. V gave up 1 base and J gave up 9 bases, with 16 bases separating them. Germline-derived CDR1 and CDR2 are SEHNR and FQNEAQ (reference sequence).

The table lists this clone with many counts. The CDR3 DNA is TGCGCCAGCCCCAGGGGCACTGAAGCTTTCTTT. This codes for CASPRGTEAFF. The V gene is TRBV23-1, the J gene TRBJ1-1; TRBD1 is a possible D gene (6 bases). TRBV23-1 has ORF status, its function being uncertain. CDR3 length: 11 amino acids. V was shortened by 8 bases and J by 4 bases, with 8 bases between the two germline ends.

The chain recombines TRBV5-1 with TRBJ2-2; D is undetermined. V shed 0 bases and J shed 4 bases, with 16 bases lying between them. This CDR3 region has 17 residues. Germline-derived CDR1 and CDR2 are SGHRS and YFSETQ. The CDR3 protein is CASSLALASPRTGELFF. CDR3 sequence (DNA): TGCGCCAGCAGCTTGGCGTTGGCTTCCCCTCGCACCGGGGAGCTGTTTTTT.

J is TRBJ1-2 and V is TRBV19, with D tentatively TRBD1 (6 bases). The CDR3 totals 12 residues. Germline V gives CDR1 LNHDA, CDR2 SQIVND (reference sequence). With 5 bases removed from V and 7 bases from J, the gap between germline ends came to 11 bases. CDR3 coding DNA: TGTGCCAGTAGTTCGCAGGGGATTGGCTACACCTTC. Protein product: CASSSQGIGYTF. Looking up the rest from reference TRBV19 and TRBJ1-2 gives the full variable domain: DGGITQSPKYLFRKEGQNVTLSCEQNLNHDAMYWYRQDPGQGLRLIYYSQIVNDFQKGDIAEGYSVSREKKESFPLTVTSAQKNPTAFYLCASSSQGIGYTFGSGTRLTVV.

The rearrangement joins TRBV9 to TRBJ2-7; unclear D gene. Trimming cost V 0 bases and J 3 bases, with 7 bases left between them. The CDR3 loop spans 13 amino acids. Germline V CDR1 and CDR2: SGDLS, YYNGEE. The CDR3 here is CASSVGLDYEQYF. The CDR3 DNA sequence: TGTGCCAGCAGCGTAGGGCTCGACTACGAGCAGTACTTC.

The gene calls are TRBV19 and TRBJ2-2; tentatively, D is TRBD1 (5 bases). The CDR3 contains 14 residues. Germline lookup yields CDR1 LNHDA and CDR2 SQIVND (reference sequence). V gave up 0 bases and J gave up 5 bases, with 7 bases separating them. The CDR3 DNA sequence: TGTGCCAGTAGTATAGATAGGGGTACCGGGGAGCTGTTTTTT. Protein product: CASSIDRGTGELFF.

The chain recombines TRBV13 with TRBJ1-1; no clear D gene. The V gene lost 0 bases and the J gene lost 6 bases, with 8 bases spanning the gap. This CDR3 comprises 13 residues. CDR1 is PRHDT and CDR2 is FYEKMQ in the germline V gene (reference sequence). CDR3 sequence: CASSLGRRSEAFF. The DNA of the CDR3 is TGTGCCAGCAGCTTAGGGCGGCGGTCTGAAGCTTTCTTT.

This clone was detected only once. The chain is built from TRBV6-5 and TRBJ1-4; the D is unclear. This CDR3 is 14 amino acids long. Trimming took off 5 bases at V and 4 bases at J, with 11 bases between the two ends. Germline CDR1 is MNHEY and CDR2 is SVGAGI. In DNA, the CDR3 is TGTGCCAGCAGTGTAACCGCCGGTAATGAAAAACTGTTTTTT. It yields the protein CASSVTAGNEKLFF.

The V gene is TRBV13, the J gene TRBJ2-5, with D possibly being TRBD2 (6 bases). CDR1 and CDR2 (germline): PRHDT, FYEKMQ (reference sequence). V was trimmed by 5 bases and J by 1 base, leaving 11 bases between them. This CDR3 is 14 amino acids long. The CDR3 bases are TGTGCCAGCAGCCCGGGACTCCTCCAAGAGACCCAGTACTTC. The encoded protein is CASSPGLLQETQYF.

The CDR3 is CASRYAGTSGGRNEQFF. The CDR3 DNA reads as TGCGCCAGCAGGTATGCGGGGACTAGCGGGGGCAGGAATGAGCAGTTCTTC. The genes are TRBV4-1 and TRBJ2-1; 14 nucleotides align to TRBD2. Losses at the gene ends were 6 bases for V and 7 bases for J; bases not matched to a gene: 11. The CDR3 is 17 residues long. CDR1 is MGHRA and CDR2 is YSYEKL in the germline V gene.

The genes are TRBV2 and TRBJ1-3; no firm D call. V was pared by 7 bases and J by 0 bases, with 10 bases between. Germline V gene sequence: CDR1 SNHLY, CDR2 FYNNEI. CDR3 length: 14 amino acids. The CDR3, as DNA: TGTGCCAGCATTGGACGGAGCTCTGGAAACACCATATATTTT. Encoded protein: CASIGRSSGNTIYF.

The chain uses TRBV10-2 and TRBJ1-1; 10 nucleotides line up with TRBD1. The V gene end was trimmed by 6 bases and the J gene end by 5 bases; junction bases not matched to a gene: 6. There are 14 residues in the CDR3. Germline CDR1 is WSHSY and CDR2 is SAAADI. The CDR3 DNA reads TGCGCCAGCAGACCGACAGGGGGCTTAACTGAAGCTTTCTTT. Protein product: CASRPTGGLTEAFF.